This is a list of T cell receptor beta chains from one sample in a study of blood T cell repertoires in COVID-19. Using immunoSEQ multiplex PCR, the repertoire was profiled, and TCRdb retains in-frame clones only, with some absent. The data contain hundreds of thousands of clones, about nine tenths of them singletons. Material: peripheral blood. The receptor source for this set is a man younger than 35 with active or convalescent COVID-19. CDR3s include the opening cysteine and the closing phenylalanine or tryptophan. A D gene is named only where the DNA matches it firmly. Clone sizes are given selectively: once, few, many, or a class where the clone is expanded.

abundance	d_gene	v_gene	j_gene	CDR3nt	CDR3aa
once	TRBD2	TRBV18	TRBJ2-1	TGTGCCAGCTCACCATTTTTTACTAGCGGGACCCGCCGAGCCAATGAGCAGTTCTTC	CASSPFFTSGTRRANEQFF
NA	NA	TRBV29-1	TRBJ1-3	TGCAGCGTTGAAGATCCCGGCTCTGGAAACACCATATATTTT	CSVEDPGSGNTIYF
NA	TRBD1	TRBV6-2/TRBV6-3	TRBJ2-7	TGTGCCAGCAGCCAATTCCCGGGACAGACCGGGACGGGCCTACCTTTTGGCTCCTACGAGCAGTACTTC	CASSQFPGQTGTGLPFGSYEQYF
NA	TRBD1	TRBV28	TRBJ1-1	TGTGCCAGCAGTTCGACGTGGGCCGGGACAGGGAAGAAGGTTTTCTTT	CASSSTWAGTGKKVFF
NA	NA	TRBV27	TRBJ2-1	TGTGCCAGCAGTCGGGACAAGAGCTCCTACAATGAGCAGTTCTTC	CASSRDKSSYNEQFF
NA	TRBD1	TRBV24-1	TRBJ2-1	TGTGCCACCAGTGATTTGGAGGACAGGGAAGAGTTCTTC	CATSDLEDREEFF
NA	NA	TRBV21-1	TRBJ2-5	TGTGCCAGCAGCAATATGCTAGCGGGATGGGAAGAGACCCAGTACTTC	CASSNMLAGWEETQYF
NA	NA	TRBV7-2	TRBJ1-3	TGTGCCAGCAGCTTTAGCGGTCGTCGGGAGGCTGGAAACACCATATATTTT	CASSFSGRREAGNTIYF
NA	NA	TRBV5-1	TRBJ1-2	TGCGCCAGCAGCTTGAGCAGGCATGGCTACACCTTC	CASSLSRHGYTF
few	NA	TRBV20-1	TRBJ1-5	TGCAGTGCTAGTCGAAACAGGGACAATCAGCCCCAGCATTTT	CSASRNRDNQPQHF
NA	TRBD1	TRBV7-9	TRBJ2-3	TGTGCCAGCAGCCACCAGGGGGCCGGGGGCACAGATACGCAGTATTTT	CASSHQGAGGTDTQYF
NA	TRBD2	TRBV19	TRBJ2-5	TGTGCCAGTAGTACTTTAGCGGGGGAAGAGACCCAGTACTTC	CASSTLAGEETQYF
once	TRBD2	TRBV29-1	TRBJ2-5	TGCGGGGGACTATGGCAGGGGACCCAGTACTTC	CGGLWQGTQYF
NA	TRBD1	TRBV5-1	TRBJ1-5	TGCGCCAGCAGCTTGGTTCCAGGGGGGCACAATCAGCCCCAGCATTTT	CASSLVPGGHNQPQHF
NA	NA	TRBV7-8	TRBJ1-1	TGTGCCAGCAGCCCGGATTCGGGGGGGAGCACTGAAGCTTTCTTT	CASSPDSGGSTEAFF
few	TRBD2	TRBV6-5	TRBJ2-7	TGTGCCAGCAGCCGCACTAGCGGGAGTTCCTACGAGCAGTACTTC	CASSRTSGSSYEQYF
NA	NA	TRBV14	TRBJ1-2	TGTGCCAGCAGCCAAGATGTGCGTATGGGAGGCCTCCCCTGGGGTGGCTACACCTTC	CASSQDVRMGGLPWGGYTF
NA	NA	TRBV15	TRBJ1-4	TGTGCCACCAGCAGAGATCTTGGCGAAAAACTGTTTTTT	CATSRDLGEKLFF
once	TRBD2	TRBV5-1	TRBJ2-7	TGCGCCAGCGGGAGACTAGCGGGAGTCTACGAGCAGTACTTC	CASGRLAGVYEQYF
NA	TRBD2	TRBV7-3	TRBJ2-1	TGTGCCAGCAGCTTACCTCCTAGCGGGAGTCAGTACAATGAGCAGTTCTTC	CASSLPPSGSQYNEQFF
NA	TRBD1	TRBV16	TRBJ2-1	TGTGCCAGCAGCCTCGGACAGGGTAGTGAGCAGTTCTTC	CASSLGQGSEQFF
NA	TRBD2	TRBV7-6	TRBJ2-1	TGTGCCAGCAGCCTAGCGGGAGGGCCCTACAATGAGCAGTTCTTC	CASSLAGGPYNEQFF
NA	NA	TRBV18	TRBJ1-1	TGTGCCAGCTCACCGCAGGGTAACACTGAAGCTTTCTTT	CASSPQGNTEAFF
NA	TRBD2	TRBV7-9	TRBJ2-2	TGTGCCAGCAGCTTAGACGGGAGGGCTCGGGAGCTGTTTTTT	CASSLDGRARELFF
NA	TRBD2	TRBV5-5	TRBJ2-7	TGTGCCAGCAGCGTGACTAGCGGGAGGGCCGTCTACGAGCAGTACTTC	CASSVTSGRAVYEQYF
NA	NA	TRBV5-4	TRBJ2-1	TGTGCCAGCAGCCCTAACAGGGATCTATACAATGAGCAGTTCTTC	CASSPNRDLYNEQFF
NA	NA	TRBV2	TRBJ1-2	TGTGCCATGGAGGGACTAGGCTATGGCTACACCTTC	CAMEGLGYGYTF
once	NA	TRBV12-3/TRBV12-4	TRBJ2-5	TGTGCCAGCAGTCCCCTAGGGGGAGAGACCCAGTACTTC	CASSPLGGETQYF
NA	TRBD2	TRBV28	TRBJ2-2	TGTGCCTCGGGGGGAGAGAACACCGGGGAGCTGTTTTTT	CASGGENTGELFF
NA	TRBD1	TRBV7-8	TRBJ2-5	TGTGCCAGCAGCTTTACCGGGACAGGTGGGGAGACCCAGTACTTC	CASSFTGTGGETQYF
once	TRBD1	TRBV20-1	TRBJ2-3	TGCAGTGCTAGTTTATTTGGGACAGGGGTTTTTAAAACAGATACGCAGTATTTT	CSASLFGTGVFKTDTQYF
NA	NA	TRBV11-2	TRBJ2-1	TGTGCCAGCAGCCCCAGGGGCGGGGGACGTCTTTACAATGAGCAGTTCTTC	CASSPRGGGRLYNEQFF
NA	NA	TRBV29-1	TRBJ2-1	TGCAGCGTTGAGGAACCGGGACAAGGGGCTATGGCTGGCTACAATGAGCAGTTCTTC	CSVEEPGQGAMAGYNEQFF
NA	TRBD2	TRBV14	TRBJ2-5	TGTGCCAGCAGCCCCCTCCTACGGGGGGAACAAGAGACCCAGTACTTC	CASSPLLRGEQETQYF
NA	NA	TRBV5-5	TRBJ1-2	TGTGCCAGCAGCCTGGCACGGGGGGGGAACTATGGCTACACCTTC	CASSLARGGNYGYTF
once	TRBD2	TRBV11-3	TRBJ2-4	TGTGCCAGCAGCTTAGGGCCAATAGCGGGAGTCAAAAACATTCAGTACTTC	CASSLGPIAGVKNIQYF
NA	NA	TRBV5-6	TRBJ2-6	TGTGCCAGCAGCTTGATGGCAGGTTCCCCTGGTGGGGCCAACGTCCTGACTTTC	CASSLMAGSPGGANVLTF
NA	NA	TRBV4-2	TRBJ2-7	TGTGCCAGCAGCCAAGCTAGCGCCTACGAGCAGTACTTC	CASSQASAYEQYF
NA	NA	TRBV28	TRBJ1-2	TGTGCCAGCAGTAAAGCTTACGGGGGGGACTATGGCTACACCTTC	CASSKAYGGDYGYTF
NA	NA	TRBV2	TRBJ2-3	TGTGCCCGTCGACAGGACACAGATACGCAGTATTTT	CARRQDTDTQYF
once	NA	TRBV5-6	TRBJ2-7	TGTGCCAGCAGCTTTGGCTTGTACGAGCAGTACTTC	CASSFGLYEQYF
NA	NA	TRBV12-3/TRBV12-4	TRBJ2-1	TGTGCCAGCGGGACTTTCGGTTACAATGAGCAGTTCTTC	CASGTFGYNEQFF
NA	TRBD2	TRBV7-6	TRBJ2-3	TGTGCCAGCAGCTTACTGCGGGAGGGCCGGGCAGATACGCAGTATTTT	CASSLLREGRADTQYF
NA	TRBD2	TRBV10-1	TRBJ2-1	TGCGCCAGCAGTGAGCTAGCGGGAGGCCACAATGAGCAGTTCTTC	CASSELAGGHNEQFF
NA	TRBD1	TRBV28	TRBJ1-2	TGTGCCAGCAGCTTCCCCGGGACAGGGCCCTATGGCTACACCTTC	CASSFPGTGPYGYTF
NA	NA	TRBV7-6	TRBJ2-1	TGTGCCAGCAGCTTAGACCCTAGGGAGCAGTTCTTC	CASSLDPREQFF
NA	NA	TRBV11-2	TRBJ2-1	TGTGCCAGCAGCTTAGGGTTCGTGACTCCTACCTACAATGAGCAGTTCTTC	CASSLGFVTPTYNEQFF
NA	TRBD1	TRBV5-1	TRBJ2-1	TGCGCCAGCAGCCTCGGGACAGGGGGCCCCAATGAGCAGTTCTTC	CASSLGTGGPNEQFF
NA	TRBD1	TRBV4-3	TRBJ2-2	TGCGCCAGCAGTCGGAAGGACAGGGGGCTGTGGACCGGGGAGCTGTTTTTT	CASSRKDRGLWTGELFF
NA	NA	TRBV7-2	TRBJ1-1	TGTGCCAGCAGCTGGACATTGAACACTGAAGCTTTCTTT	CASSWTLNTEAFF
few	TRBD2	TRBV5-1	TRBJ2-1	TGCGCCAGCAGCGAAAGCGGGACGGTCGATGAGCAGTTCTTC	CASSESGTVDEQFF
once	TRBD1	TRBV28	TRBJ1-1	TGTGCCAGCAACCCGGACAGGGGATTTGCTTTCTTT	CASNPDRGFAFF
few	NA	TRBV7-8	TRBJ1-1	TGTGCCAGCAGCTCCAGAAGGGGTATGAACACTGAAGCTTTCTTT	CASSSRRGMNTEAFF
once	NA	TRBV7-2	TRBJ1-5	TGTGCCAGCAGCCCCTGGGGAGGCAGCAATCAGCCCCAGCATTTT	CASSPWGGSNQPQHF
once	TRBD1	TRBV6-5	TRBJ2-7	TGTGCCAGCAGTTACTCTACAGGGGTTTCCTACGAGCAGTACTTC	CASSYSTGVSYEQYF
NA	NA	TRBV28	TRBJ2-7	TGTGCCAGCAAACCAGGGGATCAAGTTTTCTACGAGCAGTACTTC	CASKPGDQVFYEQYF
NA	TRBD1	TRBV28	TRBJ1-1	TGTGCCAGCAGAGAAGCCGGGACAGGGGGCACTGAAGCTTTCTTT	CASREAGTGGTEAFF